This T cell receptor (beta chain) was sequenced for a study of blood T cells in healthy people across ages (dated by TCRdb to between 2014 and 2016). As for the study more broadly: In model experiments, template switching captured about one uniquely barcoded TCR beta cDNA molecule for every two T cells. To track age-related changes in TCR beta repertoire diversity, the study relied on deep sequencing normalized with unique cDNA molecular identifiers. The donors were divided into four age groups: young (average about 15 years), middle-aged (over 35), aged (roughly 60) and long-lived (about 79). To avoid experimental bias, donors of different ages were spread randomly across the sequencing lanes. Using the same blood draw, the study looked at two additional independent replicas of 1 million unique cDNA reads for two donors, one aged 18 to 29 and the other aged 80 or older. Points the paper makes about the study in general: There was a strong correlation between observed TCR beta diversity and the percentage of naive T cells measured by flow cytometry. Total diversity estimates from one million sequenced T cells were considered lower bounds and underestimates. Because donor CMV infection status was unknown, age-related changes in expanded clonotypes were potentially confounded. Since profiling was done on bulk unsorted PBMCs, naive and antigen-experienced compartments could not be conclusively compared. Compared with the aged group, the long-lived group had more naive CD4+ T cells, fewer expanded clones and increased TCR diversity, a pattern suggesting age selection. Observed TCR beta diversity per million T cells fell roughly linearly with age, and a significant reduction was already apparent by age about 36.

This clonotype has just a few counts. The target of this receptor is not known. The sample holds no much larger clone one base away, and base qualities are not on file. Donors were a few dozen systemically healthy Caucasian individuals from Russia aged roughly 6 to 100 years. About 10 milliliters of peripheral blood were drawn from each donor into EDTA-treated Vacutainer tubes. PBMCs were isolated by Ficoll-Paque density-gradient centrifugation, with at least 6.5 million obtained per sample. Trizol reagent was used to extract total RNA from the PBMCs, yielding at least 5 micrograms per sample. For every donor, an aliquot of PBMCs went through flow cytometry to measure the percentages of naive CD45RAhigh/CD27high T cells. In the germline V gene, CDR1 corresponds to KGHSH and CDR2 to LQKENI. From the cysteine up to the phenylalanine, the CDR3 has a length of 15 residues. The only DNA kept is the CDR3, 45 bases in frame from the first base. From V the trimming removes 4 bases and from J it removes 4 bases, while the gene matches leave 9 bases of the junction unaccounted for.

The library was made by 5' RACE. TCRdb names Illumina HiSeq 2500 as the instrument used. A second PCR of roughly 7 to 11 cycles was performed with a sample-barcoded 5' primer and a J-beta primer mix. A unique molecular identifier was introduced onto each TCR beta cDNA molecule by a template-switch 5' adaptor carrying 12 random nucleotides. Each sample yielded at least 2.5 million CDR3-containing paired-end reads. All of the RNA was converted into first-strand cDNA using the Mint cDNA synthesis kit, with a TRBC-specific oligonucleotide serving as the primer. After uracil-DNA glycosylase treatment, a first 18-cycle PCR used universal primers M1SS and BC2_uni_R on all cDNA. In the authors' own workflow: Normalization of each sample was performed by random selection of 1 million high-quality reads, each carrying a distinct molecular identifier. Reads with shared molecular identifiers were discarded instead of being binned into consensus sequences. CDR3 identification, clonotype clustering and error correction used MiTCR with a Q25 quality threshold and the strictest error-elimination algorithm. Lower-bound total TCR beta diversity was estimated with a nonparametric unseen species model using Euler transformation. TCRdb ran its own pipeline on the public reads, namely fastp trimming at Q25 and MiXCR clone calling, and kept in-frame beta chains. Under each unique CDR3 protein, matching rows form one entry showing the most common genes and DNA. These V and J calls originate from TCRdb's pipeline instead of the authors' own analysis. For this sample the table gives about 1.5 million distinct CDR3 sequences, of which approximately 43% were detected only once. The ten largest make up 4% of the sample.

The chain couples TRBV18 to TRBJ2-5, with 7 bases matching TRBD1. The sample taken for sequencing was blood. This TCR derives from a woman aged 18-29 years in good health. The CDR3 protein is CASSQSTGYSETQYF. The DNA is TGTGCCAGCTCACAATCGACAGGGTATTCAGAGACCCAGTACTTC.